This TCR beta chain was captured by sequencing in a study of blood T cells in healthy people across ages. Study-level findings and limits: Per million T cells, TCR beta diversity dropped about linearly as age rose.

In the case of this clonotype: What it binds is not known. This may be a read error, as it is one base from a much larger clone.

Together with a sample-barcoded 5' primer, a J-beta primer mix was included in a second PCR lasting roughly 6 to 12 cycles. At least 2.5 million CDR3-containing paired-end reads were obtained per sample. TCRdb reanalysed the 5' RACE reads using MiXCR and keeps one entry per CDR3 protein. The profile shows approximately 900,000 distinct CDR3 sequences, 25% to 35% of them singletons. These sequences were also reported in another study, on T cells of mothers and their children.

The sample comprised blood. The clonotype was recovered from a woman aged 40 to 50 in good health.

The CDR3 loop reads CASSPIRRILVLYERYF. CDR3 DNA sequence: TGCGCCAGCAGCCCTATTCGTCGGATTCTAGTACTCTACGAGCGGTACTTC. The chain recombines TRBV5-1 with TRBJ2-7, with D uncertain. Germline loops: CDR1 SGHRS, CDR2 YFSETQ. This CDR3 contains 17 residues. Supplemented by reference TRBV5-1 and TRBJ2-7, the full variable domain reads KAGVTQTPRYLIKTRGQQVTLSCSPISGHRSVSWYQQTPGQGLQFLFEYFSETQRNKGNFPGRFSGRQFSNSRSEMNVSTLELGDSALYLCASSPIRRILVLYERYFGPGTRLTVT.